This passage covers 5 T cell receptor beta chains from one sample sequenced in a study of cytotoxic CD8 clonotypes in ibrutinib-treated CLL. Assay: immunoSEQ multiplex PCR; the TCRdb copy retains only in-frame clones and omits some. The data hold 100,000 to 150,000 clones, with approximately 83% observed a single time. Source: PBMCs, taken after 24 months of ibrutinib treatment. Receptors were obtained from a human donor with chronic lymphocytic leukemia.

The chain recombines TRBV4-3 with TRBJ1-1; TRBD1 is a possible D gene (6 bases). Trimming removed 7 bases from V and 1 base from J, with 13 bases in between. This CDR3 comprises 14 residues. Germline CDR1 is LGHNA and CDR2 is YSLEER. The CDR3 DNA reads TGCGCCAGCACCCCCAGGGGCTCGAACACTGAAGCTTTCTTT. Translated, it gives CASTPRGSNTEAFF.

The chain employs TRBV5-6 and TRBJ2-7; D is ambiguous. There are 12 residues in the CDR3. V was trimmed by 1 base and J by 7 bases, leaving 9 bases between them. The germline V gene has CDR1 SGHDT and CDR2 YYEEEE. The CDR3 region is CASSLWDLEQYF. In nucleotides, the CDR3 is TGTGCCAGCAGCTTGTGGGATCTTGAGCAGTACTTC.

The rearrangement uses TRBV5-1 and TRBJ2-7; D is unresolved. Trimming removed 4 bases at V and 2 bases at J, with 16 bases between. Germline CDR1 SGHRS, CDR2 YFSETQ. The CDR3 runs to 15 residues. The CDR3 here is CASSTTPGYTYEQYF. The CDR3 nucleotides read TGCGCCAGCAGCACAACACCGGGCTATACCTACGAGCAGTACTTC.

The chain links TRBV10-3 to TRBJ2-7; the match to TRBD1 covers 7 bases. CDR3 length equals 12 residues. Germline lookup yields CDR1 ENHRY and CDR2 SYGVKD. V was clipped by 7 bases and J by 5 bases; unmatched bases: 5. DNA of the CDR3: TGTGCCATCACCCCTGACAGGGACGAGCAGTACTTC. Residues: CAITPDRDEQYF.

This chain links TRBV18 with TRBJ1-2, with 8 bases fitting TRBD1. Germline V CDR1 and CDR2: KGHSH, LQKENI. The CDR3 sequence is 16 residues long. The V gene end was trimmed by 2 bases and the J gene end by 2 bases; junction bases not matched to a gene: 7. CDR3 DNA sequence: TGTGCCAGCTCACCAACTAGGACAGGGACAAACTATGGCTACACCTTC. Encoded protein: CASSPTRTGTNYGYTF. The variable domain in full, with the rest retrieved from reference TRBV18 and TRBJ1-2, is NAGVMQNPRHLVRRRGQEARLRCSPMKGHSHVYWYRQLPEEGLKFMVYLQKENIIDESGMPKERFSAEFPKEGPSILRIQQVVRGDSAAYFCASSPTRTGTNYGYTFGSGTRLTVV.